The 11 T cell receptor beta chains given below trace back to one sample, sequenced in a study of neurological immune-mediated disorders. TCRdb ran MiXCR on the 5' RACE reads and lists one entry per CDR3 protein. The profile shows tens of thousands of distinct CDR3 sequences, roughly 15% of them singletons. Sequencing input: PBMCs. The receptors come from a woman between 40 and 55 years old in good health.

This clonotype was counted between two and nine times. The V gene is TRBV5-1, the J gene TRBJ2-3; TRBD2 matches at 8 bases. CDR1 and CDR2 from the germline V gene are SGHRS and YFSETQ. The J segment lost 3 bases and the V segment lost 0 bases, leaving 12 bases of the junction unmatched. The CDR3 is 18 amino acids. CDR3 coding DNA: TGCGCCAGCAGCTTGGTGGGCGGGACGGGGGGGCCGACAGATACGCAGTATTTT. Its translation is CASSLVGGTGGPTDTQYF.

This clonotype was recorded many times. The CDR3 DNA follows: TGTGCCAGCAGACGCTATGACGCTGAAGCTTTCTTT. Amino acids: CASRRYDAEAFF. This chain connects TRBV6-6 to TRBJ1-1; D remains ambiguous. The CDR3 loop spans 12 amino acids. Trimming took off 6 bases at V and 6 bases at J, with 11 bases between the two ends. Looked up from germline, CDR1 is MNHNY and CDR2 is SVGAGI (reference sequence).

The sample holds many counts of this clonotype. The J gene is TRBJ2-2, the V gene TRBV4-2; D might be TRBD1 or TRBD2, each matching 5 bases. V was shortened by 1 base and J by 8 bases, with 20 bases between the two germline ends. Germline V gives CDR1 LGHNA, CDR2 YNFKEQ. CDR3 length equals 17 residues. In DNA, the CDR3 is TGTGCCAGCAGCCAAGCCATAACCCCGGGGCCTGGAGGGGAGCTGTTTTTT. It specifies CASSQAITPGPGGELFF.

In the case of this clonotype: At one of its ends the junction is not consistent with the germline gene, which may arise from a read error. The rearrangement links TRBV3-1 to TRBJ2-1; 14 nucleotides match TRBD2. Germline values: CDR1 LGHDT, CDR2 YNNKEL (reference sequence). The CDR3 loop spans 15 amino acids. The CDR3 bases are TGTGCCAGCAGCCAATCCGGGACTAGCGGGGGACATAGGGTCTTC. This gives the protein CASSQSGTSGGHRVF.

The chain recombines TRBV29-1 with TRBJ2-1; D possibly corresponds to TRBD1 (6 bases). V was pared by 4 bases and J by 2 bases, with 21 bases between. Germline CDR1 is SQVTM and CDR2 is ANQGSEA. The CDR3 length is 17 residues. The CDR3 nucleotides are TGCAGCGTTGCTCCCACGACAGGACCCATTGCCTACAATGAGCAGTTCTTC. Translating gives CSVAPTTGPIAYNEQFF.

The genes are TRBV18 and TRBJ1-1; D remains unclear. CDR1 KGHSH and CDR2 LQKENI come from the germline V gene. V lost 8 bases and J lost 1, with 11 bases in between. The CDR3 totals 13 residues. For the CDR3, the DNA is TGTGCCAGCCATAATAGAGGGAACACTGAAGCTTTCTTT. The encoded protein is CASHNRGNTEAFF.

This clonotype has ten or more counts. The gene calls are TRBV5-1 and TRBJ1-1; D may be TRBD1 (5 bases). The CDR3 sequence is 14 residues long. Germline CDR1 reads SGHRS; CDR2 reads YFSETQ. The ends were cut back, 0 bases at V and 4 bases at J, with 10 bases in the middle. CDR3: CASSLEWGGTEAFF. CDR3 DNA sequence: TGCGCCAGCAGCTTGGAATGGGGGGGCACTGAAGCTTTCTTT.

This clonotype was counted many times. Written as DNA, the CDR3 is TGCAGCGTTCTCCTCTCCTGGGGGGGGAACACTGAAGCTTTCTTT. Its protein is CSVLLSWGGNTEAFF. V and J are TRBV29-1 and TRBJ1-1, with D maybe TRBD1 (5 bases). Between the trimmed V and J ends, which lost 5 bases and 1 base, there was a span of 17 bases. This CDR3 is built from 15 residues. In germline, CDR1 is SQVTM, CDR2 ANQGSEA.

This clonotype appeared many times. The chain links TRBV20-1 to TRBJ2-3, with D possibly TRBD2 on 7 matching bases. V lost 6 bases, J lost 4 bases, and 20 bases lay in between. CDR3 length equals 15 residues. The germline V gene encodes CDR1 DFQATT and CDR2 SNEGSKA (reference sequence). The CDR3 reads CSASLPGGRADTQYF. The CDR3 DNA follows: TGCAGTGCGTCCCTCCCCGGGGGGCGTGCAGATACGCAGTATTTT.

This clonotype occurred many times. The chain is built from TRBV7-2 and TRBJ1-6, with D uncertain. V lost 0 bases, J lost 14 bases, and 11 bases lay in between. This CDR3 region has 13 residues. Per germline, CDR1 SGHTA and CDR2 FQGNSA. CDR3 DNA: TGTGCCAGCAGCTTAGCGCCCACGGGAACCCTCCACTTT. Translation: CASSLAPTGTLHF.

This clonotype was recorded many times. CDR3 in amino acids: CASSPRAGTSSDNEQFF. The CDR3 region has the DNA TGTGCCAGCTCACCAAGGGCCGGGACTAGTAGCGACAATGAGCAGTTCTTC. The chain employs TRBV18 and TRBJ2-1; 8 positions agree with TRBD2. This CDR3 region has 17 residues. The ends lost 2 bases at V and 5 bases at J; junction bases unmatched: 11. The germline V gene has CDR1 KGHSH and CDR2 LQKENI.